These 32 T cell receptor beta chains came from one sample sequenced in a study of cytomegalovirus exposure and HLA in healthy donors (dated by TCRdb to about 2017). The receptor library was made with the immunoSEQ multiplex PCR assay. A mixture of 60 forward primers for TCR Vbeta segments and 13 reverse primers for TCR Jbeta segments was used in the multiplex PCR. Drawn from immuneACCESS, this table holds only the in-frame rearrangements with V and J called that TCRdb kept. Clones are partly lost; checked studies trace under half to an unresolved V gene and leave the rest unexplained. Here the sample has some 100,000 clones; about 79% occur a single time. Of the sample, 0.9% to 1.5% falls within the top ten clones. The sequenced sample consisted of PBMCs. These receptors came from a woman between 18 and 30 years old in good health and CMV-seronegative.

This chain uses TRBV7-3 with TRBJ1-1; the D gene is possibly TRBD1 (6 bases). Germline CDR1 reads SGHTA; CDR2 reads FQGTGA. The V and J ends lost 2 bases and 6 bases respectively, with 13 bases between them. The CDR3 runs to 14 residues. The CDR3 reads CASSLSRGGSEAFF. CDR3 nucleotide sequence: TGTGCCAGCAGCTTATCAAGAGGGGGATCTGAAGCTTTCTTT.

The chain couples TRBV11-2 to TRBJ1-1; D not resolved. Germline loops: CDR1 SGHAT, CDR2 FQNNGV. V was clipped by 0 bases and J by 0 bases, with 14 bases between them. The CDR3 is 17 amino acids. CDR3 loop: CASSLDLRTGMNTEAFF. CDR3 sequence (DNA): TGTGCCAGCAGCTTAGATCTAAGGACGGGGATGAACACTGAAGCTTTCTTT.

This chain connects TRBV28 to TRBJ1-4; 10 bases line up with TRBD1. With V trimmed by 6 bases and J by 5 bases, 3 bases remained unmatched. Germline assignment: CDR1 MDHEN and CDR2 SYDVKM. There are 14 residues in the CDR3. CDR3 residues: CASRTTGGNEKLFF. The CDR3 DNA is TGTGCCAGCAGGACGACAGGGGGCAATGAAAAACTGTTTTTT. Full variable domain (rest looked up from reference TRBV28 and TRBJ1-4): DVKVTQSSRYLVKRTGEKVFLECVQDMDHENMFWYRQDPGLGLRLIYFSYDVKMKEKGDIPEGYSVSREKKERFSLILESASTNQTSMYLCASRTTGGNEKLFFGSGTQLSVL.

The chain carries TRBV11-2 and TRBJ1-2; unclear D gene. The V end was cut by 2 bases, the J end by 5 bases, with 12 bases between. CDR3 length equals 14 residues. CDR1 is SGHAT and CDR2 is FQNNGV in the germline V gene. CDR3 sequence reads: CASSLSTPEYGYTF. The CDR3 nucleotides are TGTGCCAGCAGCTTATCAACCCCCGAGTATGGCTACACCTTC.

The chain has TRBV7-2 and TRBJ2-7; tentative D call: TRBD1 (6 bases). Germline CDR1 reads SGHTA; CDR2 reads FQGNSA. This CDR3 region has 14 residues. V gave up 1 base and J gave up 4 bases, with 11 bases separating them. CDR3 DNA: TGTGCCAGCAGCTTAGACAGGGCGACATACGAGCAGTACTTC. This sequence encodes CASSLDRATYEQYF.

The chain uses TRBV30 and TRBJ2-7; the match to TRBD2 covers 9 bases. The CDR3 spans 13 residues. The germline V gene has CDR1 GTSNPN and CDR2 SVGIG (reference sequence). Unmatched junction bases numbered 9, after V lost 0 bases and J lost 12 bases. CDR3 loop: CAWSVGVAGAPYF. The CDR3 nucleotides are TGTGCCTGGAGTGTGGGTGTAGCGGGAGCCCCGTACTTC.

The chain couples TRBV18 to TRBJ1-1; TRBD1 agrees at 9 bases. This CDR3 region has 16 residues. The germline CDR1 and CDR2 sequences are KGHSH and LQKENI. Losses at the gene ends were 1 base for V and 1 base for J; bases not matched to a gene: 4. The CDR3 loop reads CASSPLRGQGNTEAFF. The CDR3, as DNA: TGTGCCAGCTCACCACTACGGGGACAGGGGAACACTGAAGCTTTCTTT. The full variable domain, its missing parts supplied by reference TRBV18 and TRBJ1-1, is NAGVMQNPRHLVRRRGQEARLRCSPMKGHSHVYWYRQLPEEGLKFMVYLQKENIIDESGMPKERFSAEFPKEGPSILRIQQVVRGDSAAYFCASSPLRGQGNTEAFFGQGTRLTVV.

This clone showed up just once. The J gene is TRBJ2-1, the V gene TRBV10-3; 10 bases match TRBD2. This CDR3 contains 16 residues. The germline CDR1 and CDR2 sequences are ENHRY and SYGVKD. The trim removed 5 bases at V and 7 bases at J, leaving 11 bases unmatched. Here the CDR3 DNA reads TGTGCCATCAGTTCGGGACAGCCAGCGGGGGGGAATGAGCAGTTCTTC. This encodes CAISSGQPAGGNEQFF.

This CDR3 is CASSIGRRQGFETQYF. CDR3 in DNA: TGTGCCAGTAGTATAGGCCGGCGACAGGGGTTCGAGACCCAGTACTTC. The chain carries TRBV19 and TRBJ2-5; 8 bases are shared with TRBD1. Germline values: CDR1 LNHDA, CDR2 SQIVND (reference sequence). The J segment lost 5 bases and the V segment lost 1 base, leaving 9 bases of the junction unmatched. This CDR3 region has 16 residues.

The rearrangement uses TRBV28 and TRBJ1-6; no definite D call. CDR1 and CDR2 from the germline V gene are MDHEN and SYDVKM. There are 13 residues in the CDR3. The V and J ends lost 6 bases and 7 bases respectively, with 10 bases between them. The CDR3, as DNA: TGTGCCAGCAGCTTAATCTTAAATTCACCCCTCCACTTT. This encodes CASSLILNSPLHF.

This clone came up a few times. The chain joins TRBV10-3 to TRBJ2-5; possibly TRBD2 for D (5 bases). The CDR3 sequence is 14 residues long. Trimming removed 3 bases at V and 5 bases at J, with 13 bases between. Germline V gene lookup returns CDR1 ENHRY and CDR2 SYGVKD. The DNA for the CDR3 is TGTGCCATCAGTGACGACCGGCGAGGGGAGACCCAGTACTTC. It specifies CAISDDRRGETQYF.

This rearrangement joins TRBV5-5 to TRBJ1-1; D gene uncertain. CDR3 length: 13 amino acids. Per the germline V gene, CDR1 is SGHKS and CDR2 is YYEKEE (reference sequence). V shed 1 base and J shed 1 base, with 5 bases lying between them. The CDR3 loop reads CASSLRRNTEAFF. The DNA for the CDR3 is TGTGCCAGCAGCTTGAGGAGGAACACTGAAGCTTTCTTT.

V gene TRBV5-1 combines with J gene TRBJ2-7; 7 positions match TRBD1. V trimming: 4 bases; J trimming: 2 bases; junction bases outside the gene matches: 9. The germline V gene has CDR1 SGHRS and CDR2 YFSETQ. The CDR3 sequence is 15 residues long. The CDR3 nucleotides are TGCGCCAGCAGCATCTCACCGGGACAGACCTACGAGCAGTACTTC. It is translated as CASSISPGQTYEQYF.

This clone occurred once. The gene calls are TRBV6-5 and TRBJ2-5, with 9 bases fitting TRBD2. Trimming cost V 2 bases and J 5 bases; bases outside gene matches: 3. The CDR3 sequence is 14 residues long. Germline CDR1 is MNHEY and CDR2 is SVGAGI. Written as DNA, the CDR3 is TGTGCCAGCAGTTACGGCGGGGGGGAGGAGACCCAGTACTTC. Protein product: CASSYGGGEETQYF.

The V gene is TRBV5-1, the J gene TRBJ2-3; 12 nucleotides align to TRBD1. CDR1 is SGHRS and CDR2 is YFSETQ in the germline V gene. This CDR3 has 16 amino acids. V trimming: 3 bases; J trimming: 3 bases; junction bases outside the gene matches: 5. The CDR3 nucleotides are TGCGCCAGCAGCTGGGGGACAGGGGGCGCAACAGATACGCAGTATTTT. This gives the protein CASSWGTGGATDTQYF.

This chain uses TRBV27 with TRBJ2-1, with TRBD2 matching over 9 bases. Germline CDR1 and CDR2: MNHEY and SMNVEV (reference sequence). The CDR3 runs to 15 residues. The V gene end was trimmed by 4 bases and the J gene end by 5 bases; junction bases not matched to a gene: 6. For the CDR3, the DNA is TGTGCCAGCAGTTCTTTAGCGGGGGAGAACAATGAGCAGTTCTTC. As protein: CASSSLAGENNEQFF.

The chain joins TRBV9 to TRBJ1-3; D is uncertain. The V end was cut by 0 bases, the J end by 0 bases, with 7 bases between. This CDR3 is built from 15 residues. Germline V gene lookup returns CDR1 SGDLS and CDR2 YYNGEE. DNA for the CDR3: TGTGCCAGCAGCGTAGATTCACACTCTGGAAACACCATATATTTT. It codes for CASSVDSHSGNTIYF.

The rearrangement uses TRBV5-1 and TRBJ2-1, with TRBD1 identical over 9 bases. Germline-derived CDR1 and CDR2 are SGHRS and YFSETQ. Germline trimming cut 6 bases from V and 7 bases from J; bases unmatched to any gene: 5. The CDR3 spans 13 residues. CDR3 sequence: CASNYRGLNEQFF. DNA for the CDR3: TGCGCCAGCAACTACAGGGGGCTTAATGAGCAGTTCTTC.

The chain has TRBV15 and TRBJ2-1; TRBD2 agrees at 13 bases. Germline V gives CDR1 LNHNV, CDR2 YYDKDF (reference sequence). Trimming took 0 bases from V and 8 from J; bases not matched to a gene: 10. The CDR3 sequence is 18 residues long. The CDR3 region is CATSRDEGTSGISDEQFF. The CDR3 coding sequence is TGTGCCACCAGCAGAGATGAGGGGACTAGCGGGATAAGCGATGAGCAGTTCTTC.

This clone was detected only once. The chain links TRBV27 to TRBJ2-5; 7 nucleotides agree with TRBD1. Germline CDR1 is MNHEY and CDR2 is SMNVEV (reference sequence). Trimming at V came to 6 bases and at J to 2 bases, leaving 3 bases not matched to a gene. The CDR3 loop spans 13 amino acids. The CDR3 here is CASRQQGQETQYF. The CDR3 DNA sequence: TGTGCCAGCAGGCAACAGGGGCAAGAGACCCAGTACTTC.

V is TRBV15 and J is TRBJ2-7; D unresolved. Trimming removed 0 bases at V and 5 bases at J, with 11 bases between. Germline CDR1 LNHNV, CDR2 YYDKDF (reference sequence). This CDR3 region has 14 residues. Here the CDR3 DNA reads TGTGCCACCAGCAGAGATCGTACTCCCGACGAGCAGTACTTC. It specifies CATSRDRTPDEQYF.

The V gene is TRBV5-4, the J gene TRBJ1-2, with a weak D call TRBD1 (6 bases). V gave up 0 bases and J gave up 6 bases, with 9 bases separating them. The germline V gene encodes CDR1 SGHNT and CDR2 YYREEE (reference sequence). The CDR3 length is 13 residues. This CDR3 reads CASSLGQGNGYTF. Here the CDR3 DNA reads TGTGCCAGCAGCTTGGGGCAGGGGAATGGCTACACCTTC.

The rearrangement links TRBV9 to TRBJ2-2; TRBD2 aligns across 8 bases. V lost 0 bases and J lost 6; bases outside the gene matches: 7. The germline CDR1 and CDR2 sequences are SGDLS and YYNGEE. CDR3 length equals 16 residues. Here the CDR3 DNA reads TGTGCCAGCAGCGTAGACCCGGGGGGGCCGGCCGGGGAGCTGTTTTTT. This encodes CASSVDPGGPAGELFF.

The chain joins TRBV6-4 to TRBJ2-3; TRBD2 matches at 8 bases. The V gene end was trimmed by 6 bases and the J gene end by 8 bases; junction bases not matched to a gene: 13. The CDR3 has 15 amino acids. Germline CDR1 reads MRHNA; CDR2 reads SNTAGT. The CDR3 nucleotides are TGTGCCAGCAGCCACACTAGCGGCGGTCCGGGTACGCAGTATTTT. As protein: CASSHTSGGPGTQYF.

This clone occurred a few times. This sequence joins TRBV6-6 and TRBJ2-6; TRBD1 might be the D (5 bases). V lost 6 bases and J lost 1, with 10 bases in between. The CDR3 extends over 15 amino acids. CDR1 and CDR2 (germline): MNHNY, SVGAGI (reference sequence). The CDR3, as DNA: TGTGCCAGCAGGGGGCCTTTTTCTGGGGCCAACGTCCTGACTTTC. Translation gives CASRGPFSGANVLTF.

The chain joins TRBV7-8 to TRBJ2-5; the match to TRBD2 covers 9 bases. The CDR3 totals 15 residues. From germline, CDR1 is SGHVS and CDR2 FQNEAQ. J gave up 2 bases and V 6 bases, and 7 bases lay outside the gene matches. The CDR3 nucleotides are TGTGCCAGCAGTTCTATCGGACTAGCGCAAGAGACCCAGTACTTC. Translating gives CASSSIGLAQETQYF.

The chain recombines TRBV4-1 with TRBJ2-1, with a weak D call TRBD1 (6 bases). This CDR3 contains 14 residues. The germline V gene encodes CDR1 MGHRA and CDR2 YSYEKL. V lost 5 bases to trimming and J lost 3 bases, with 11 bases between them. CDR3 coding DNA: TGCGCCAGCAGCATCCCAGGGGTCTACAATGAGCAGTTCTTC. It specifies CASSIPGVYNEQFF.

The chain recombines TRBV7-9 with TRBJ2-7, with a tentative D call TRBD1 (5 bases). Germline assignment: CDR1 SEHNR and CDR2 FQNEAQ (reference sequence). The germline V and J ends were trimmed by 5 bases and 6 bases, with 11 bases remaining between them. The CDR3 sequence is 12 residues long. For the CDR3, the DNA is TGTGCCAGCAGCGCTCAGGGTGGCGAGCAGTACTTC. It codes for CASSAQGGEQYF.

The CDR3 loop is CASSQDRDRAGYGYTF. DNA for the CDR3: TGCGCCAGCAGCCAAGACCGGGACAGGGCTGGCTATGGCTACACCTTC. The chain links TRBV4-3 to TRBJ1-2; 9 bases align to TRBD1. Germline V gives CDR1 LGHNA, CDR2 YSLEER. CDR3 length equals 16 residues. V dropped 0 bases and J dropped 4; count of bases not matched to a gene: 6.

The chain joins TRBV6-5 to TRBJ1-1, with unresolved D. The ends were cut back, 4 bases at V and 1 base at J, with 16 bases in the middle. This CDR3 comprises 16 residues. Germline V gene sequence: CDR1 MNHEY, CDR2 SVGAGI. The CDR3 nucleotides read TGTGCCAGCAGTTTTTGGGCAGCCACAAAGAACACTGAAGCTTTCTTT. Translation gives CASSFWAATKNTEAFF.

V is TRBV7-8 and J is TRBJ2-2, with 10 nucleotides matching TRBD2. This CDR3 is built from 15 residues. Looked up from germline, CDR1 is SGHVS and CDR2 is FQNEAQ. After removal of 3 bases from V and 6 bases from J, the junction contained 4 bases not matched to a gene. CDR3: CASSLTSGSAGELFF. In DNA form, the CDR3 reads TGTGCCAGCAGCTTGACTAGCGGGTCTGCCGGGGAGCTGTTTTTT.

CDR3 bases: TGTGCCAGCAGCTCTATCCTACAGGGAGGGAATCAGCCCCAGCATTTT. It yields the protein CASSSILQGGNQPQHF. This chain uses TRBV28 with TRBJ1-5; D is possibly TRBD1 (6 bases). This CDR3 comprises 16 residues. Germline loops: CDR1 MDHEN, CDR2 SYDVKM. Trimming left V 6 bases short and J 4 bases short, with 19 bases between.